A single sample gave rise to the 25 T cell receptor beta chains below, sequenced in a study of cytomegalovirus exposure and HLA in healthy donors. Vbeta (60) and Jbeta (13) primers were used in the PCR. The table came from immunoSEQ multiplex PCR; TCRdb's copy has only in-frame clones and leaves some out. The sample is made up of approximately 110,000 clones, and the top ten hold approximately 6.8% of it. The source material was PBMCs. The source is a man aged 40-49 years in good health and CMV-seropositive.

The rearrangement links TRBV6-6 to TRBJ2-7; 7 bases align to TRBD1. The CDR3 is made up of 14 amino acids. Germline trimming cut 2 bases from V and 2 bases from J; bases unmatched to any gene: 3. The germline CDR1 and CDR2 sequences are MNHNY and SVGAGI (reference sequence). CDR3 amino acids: CASSYRGTAYEQYF. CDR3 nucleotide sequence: TGTGCCAGCAGTTACCGTGGGACAGCCTACGAGCAGTACTTC.

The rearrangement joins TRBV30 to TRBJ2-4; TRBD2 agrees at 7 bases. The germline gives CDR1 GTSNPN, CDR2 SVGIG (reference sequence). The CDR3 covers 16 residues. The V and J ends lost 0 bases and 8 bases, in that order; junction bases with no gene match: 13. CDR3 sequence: CAWSVGRASGGDIQYF. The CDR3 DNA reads TGTGCCTGGAGTGTAGGTCGGGCTAGCGGAGGAGACATTCAGTACTTC. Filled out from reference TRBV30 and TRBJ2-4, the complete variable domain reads SQTIHQWPATLVQPVGSPLSLECTVEGTSNPNLYWYRQAAGRGLQLLFYSVGIGQISSEVPQNLSASRPQDRQFILSSKKLLLSDSGFYLCAWSVGRASGGDIQYFGAGTRLSVL.

CDR3 bases: TGCGCCAGCAGCCATCCTGAACGGGACTTCACAGATACGCAGTATTTT. Protein: CASSHPERDFTDTQYF. V is TRBV4-1 and J is TRBJ2-3, with a tentative D call TRBD2 (6 bases). CDR1 and CDR2 (germline): MGHRA, YSYEKL. The CDR3 has 16 amino acids. The V end lost 3 bases, the J end lost 2 bases, and 15 bases lay between the germline ends.

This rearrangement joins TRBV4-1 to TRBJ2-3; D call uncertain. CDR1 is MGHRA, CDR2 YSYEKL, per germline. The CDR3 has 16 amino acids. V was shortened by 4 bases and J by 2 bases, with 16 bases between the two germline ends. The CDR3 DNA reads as TGCGCCAGCAGCCTCGAGACGGGTTTAAACACAGATACGCAGTATTTT. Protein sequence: CASSLETGLNTDTQYF.

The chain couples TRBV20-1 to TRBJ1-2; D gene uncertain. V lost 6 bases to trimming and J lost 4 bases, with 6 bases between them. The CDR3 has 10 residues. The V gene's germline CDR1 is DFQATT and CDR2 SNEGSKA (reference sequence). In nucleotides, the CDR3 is TGCAGTGCCCTAGCCTATGGCTACACCTTC. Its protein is CSALAYGYTF.

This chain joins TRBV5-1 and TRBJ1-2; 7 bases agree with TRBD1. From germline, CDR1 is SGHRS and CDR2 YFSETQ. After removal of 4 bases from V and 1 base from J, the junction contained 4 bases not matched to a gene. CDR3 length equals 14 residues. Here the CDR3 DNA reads TGCGCCAGCAGCCGCACAGGGGATAACTATGGCTACACCTTC. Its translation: CASSRTGDNYGYTF.

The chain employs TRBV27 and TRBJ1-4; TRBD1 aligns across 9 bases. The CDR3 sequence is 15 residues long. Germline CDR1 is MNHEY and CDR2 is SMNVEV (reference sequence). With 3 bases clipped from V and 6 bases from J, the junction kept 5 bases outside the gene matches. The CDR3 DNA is TGTGCCAGCAGTTTTCAGACAGGGGGGGATGAAAAACTGTTTTTT. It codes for CASSFQTGGDEKLFF.

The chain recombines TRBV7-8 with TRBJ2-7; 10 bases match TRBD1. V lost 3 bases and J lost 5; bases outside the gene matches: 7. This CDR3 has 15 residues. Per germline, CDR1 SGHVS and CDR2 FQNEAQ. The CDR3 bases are TGTGCCAGCAGCTTTTATTTGACAGGGGGCGACGAGCAGTACTTC. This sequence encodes CASSFYLTGGDEQYF.

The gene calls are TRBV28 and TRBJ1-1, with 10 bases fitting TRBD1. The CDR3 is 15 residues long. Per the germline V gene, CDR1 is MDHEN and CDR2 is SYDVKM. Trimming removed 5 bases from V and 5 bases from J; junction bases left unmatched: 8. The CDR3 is CASSQWDRGGTEAFF. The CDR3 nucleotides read TGTGCCAGCAGTCAGTGGGACAGGGGAGGAACTGAAGCTTTCTTT.

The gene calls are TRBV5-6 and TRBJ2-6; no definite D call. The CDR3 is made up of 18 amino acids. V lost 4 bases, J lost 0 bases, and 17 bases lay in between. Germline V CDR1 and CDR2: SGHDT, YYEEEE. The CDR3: CASSKGRVGASGANVLTF. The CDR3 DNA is TGTGCCAGCAGCAAAGGTCGAGTCGGAGCCTCTGGGGCCAACGTCCTGACTTTC.

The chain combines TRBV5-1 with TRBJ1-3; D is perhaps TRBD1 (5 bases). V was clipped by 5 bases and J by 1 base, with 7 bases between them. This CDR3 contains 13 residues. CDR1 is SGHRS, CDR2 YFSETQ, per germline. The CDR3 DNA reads TGCGCCAGCAGTCAGGGATCTGGAAACACCATATATTTT. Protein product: CASSQGSGNTIYF.

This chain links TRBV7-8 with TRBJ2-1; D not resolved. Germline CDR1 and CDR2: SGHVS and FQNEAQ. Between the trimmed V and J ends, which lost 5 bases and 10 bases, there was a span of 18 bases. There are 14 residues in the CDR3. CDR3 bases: TGTGCCAGCAGCCCTACCACTCGTTCGAAAGAGCAGTTCTTC. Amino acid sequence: CASSPTTRSKEQFF.

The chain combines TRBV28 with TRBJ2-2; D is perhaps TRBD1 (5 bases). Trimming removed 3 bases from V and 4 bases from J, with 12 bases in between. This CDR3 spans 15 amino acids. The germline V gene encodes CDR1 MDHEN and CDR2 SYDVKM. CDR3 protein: CASSFLGLITGELFF. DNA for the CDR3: TGTGCCAGCAGTTTCCTGGGGCTGATCACCGGGGAGCTGTTTTTT.

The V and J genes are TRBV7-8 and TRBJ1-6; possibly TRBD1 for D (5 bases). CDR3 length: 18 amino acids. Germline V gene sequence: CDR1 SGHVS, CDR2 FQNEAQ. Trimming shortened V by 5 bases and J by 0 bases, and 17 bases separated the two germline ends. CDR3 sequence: CASSPLPGISSYNSPLHF. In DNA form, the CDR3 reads TGTGCCAGCAGCCCCCTCCCAGGGATCAGCTCCTATAATTCACCCCTCCACTTT. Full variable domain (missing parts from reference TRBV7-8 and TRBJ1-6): GAGVSQSPRYKVAKRGQDVALRCDPISGHVSLFWYQQALGQGPEFLTYFQNEAQLDKSGLPSDRFFAERPEGSVSTLKIQRTQQEDSAVYLCASSPLPGISSYNSPLHFGNGTRLTVT.

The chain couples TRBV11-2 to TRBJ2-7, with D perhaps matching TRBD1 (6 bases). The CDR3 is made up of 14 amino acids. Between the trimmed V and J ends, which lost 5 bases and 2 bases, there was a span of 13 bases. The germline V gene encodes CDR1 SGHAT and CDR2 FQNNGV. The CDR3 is CASSHDRLAYEQYF. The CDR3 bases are TGTGCCAGCAGCCACGACAGGCTTGCCTACGAGCAGTACTTC.

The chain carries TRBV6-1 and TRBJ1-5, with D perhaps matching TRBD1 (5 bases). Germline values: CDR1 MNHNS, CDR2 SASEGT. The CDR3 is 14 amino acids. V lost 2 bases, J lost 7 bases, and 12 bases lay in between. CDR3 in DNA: TGTGCCAGCAGTGAACAGTTGACAGCCCAGCCCCAGCATTTT. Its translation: CASSEQLTAQPQHF.

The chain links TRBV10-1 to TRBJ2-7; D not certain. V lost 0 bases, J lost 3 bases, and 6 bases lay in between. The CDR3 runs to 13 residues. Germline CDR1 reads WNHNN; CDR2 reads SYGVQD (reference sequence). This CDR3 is CASSESRGYEQYF. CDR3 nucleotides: TGCGCCAGCAGTGAGTCGCGCGGCTACGAGCAGTACTTC.

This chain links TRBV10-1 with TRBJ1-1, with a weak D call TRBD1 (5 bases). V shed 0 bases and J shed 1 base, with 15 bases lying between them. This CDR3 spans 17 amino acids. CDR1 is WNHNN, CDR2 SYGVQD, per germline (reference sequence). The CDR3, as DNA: TGCGCCAGCAGTGAGTCTAGGGGATCAGTGGGGAACACTGAAGCTTTCTTT. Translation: CASSESRGSVGNTEAFF.

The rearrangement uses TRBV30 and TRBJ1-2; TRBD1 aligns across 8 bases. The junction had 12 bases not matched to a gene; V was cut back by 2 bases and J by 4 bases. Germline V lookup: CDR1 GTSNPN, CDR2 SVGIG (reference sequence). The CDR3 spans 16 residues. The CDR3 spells CAWSQGNSGTGYGYTF. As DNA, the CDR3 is TGTGCCTGGAGTCAGGGGAACTCCGGGACAGGCTATGGCTACACCTTC.

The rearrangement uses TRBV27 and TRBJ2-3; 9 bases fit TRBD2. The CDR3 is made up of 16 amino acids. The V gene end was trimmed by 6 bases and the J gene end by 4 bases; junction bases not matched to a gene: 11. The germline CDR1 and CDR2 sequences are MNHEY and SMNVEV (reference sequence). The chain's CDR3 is CASSLSGGRASDTQYF. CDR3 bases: TGTGCCAGCAGCCTTTCTGGCGGGAGGGCCTCAGATACGCAGTATTTT.

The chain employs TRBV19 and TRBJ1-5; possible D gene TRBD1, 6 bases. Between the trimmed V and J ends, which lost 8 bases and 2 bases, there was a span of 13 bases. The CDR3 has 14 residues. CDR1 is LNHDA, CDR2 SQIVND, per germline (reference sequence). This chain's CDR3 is CASAGVQGNQPQHF. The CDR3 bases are TGTGCCAGTGCAGGGGTCCAAGGCAATCAGCCCCAGCATTTT.

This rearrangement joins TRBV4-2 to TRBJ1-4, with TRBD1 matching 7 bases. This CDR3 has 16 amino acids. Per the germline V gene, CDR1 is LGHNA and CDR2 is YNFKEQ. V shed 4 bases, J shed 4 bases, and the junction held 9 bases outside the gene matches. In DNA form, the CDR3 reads TGTGCCAGCAGCCCACGGTGGGACAGACGTAATGAAAAACTGTTTTTT. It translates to CASSPRWDRRNEKLFF.

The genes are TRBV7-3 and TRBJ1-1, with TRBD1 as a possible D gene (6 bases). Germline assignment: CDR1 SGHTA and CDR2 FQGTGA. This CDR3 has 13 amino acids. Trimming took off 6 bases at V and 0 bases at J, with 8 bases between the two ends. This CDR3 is CASSKGVNTEAFF. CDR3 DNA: TGTGCCAGCAGTAAGGGGGTGAACACTGAAGCTTTCTTT.

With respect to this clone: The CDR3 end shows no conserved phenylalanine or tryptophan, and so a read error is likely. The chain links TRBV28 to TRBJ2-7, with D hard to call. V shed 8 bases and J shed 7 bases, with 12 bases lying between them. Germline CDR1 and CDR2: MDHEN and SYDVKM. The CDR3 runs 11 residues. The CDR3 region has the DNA TGTGCCAGCTCGGACCCGAGGGAGCAGTACCTC. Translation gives CASSDPREQYL.

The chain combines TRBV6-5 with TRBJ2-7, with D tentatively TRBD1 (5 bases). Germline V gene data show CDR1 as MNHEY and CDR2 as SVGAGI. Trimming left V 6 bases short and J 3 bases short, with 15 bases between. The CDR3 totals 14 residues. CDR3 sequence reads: CASRQAAYLYEQYF. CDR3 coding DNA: TGTGCCAGCAGACAGGCCGCATACCTCTACGAGCAGTACTTC.